This TCR beta chain comes out of a study of T-cell memory formation after mild COVID-19 (dated by TCRdb to 2020 to 2023). Turning to the overall study: TCR sequence clusters from the two donors were largely donor specific. Longitudinal TCRalpha and TCRbeta repertoire sequencing tracked T-cell clones expanding and contracting after mild COVID-19 in two donors. The cohort comprised two young, previously healthy adult volunteers, one female and one male. The paper as a whole reports these results and caveats: Some responding clones were detected in pre-infection memory, suggesting pre-existing cross-reactive memory T cells joined the SARS-CoV-2 response. Contracting CD4+ clones appeared mostly in the CM and EM memory subsets, whereas CD8+ clones were enriched in EMRA. SARS-CoV-2 specificity was not confirmed for the second-wave clones peaking on day 37. Clones that contracted from day 15 to 85 showed balanced CD4/CD8 phenotypes, whereas a second wave of clones that expanded from day 15 to 37 leaned towards CD4+. The study included only a couple of mild cases, and larger cohorts that include severe cases with pre-infection samples were judged to be necessary.

The table lists this clonotype with many counts. It lacks a known antigen. No qualities accompany the bases; no much larger clone lies one base away. PBMCs were isolated by Ficoll-Paque density gradient centrifugation. For sequencing, an Illumina NovaSeq 6000 was employed. Using 5'RACE with constant-segment primers, TCRalpha and TCRbeta cDNA libraries were constructed, with sample barcodes and unique molecular identifiers added in the process. Trizol reagent was used to extract RNA from every sample. Amplification of the libraries took two PCR steps, and the second step added a second sample barcode plus Illumina TruSeq adapters. Libraries were sequenced on an Illumina NovaSeq with 2 x 150 bp paired-end reads. The study's own analysis went as follows. The reads were demultiplexed and collapsed into UMI-guided consensus sequences using migec v1.2.7. With mixcr v2.1.11, UMI consensuses were aligned to TRA and TRB V and J templates and assembled into clonotypes. Clonotypes were classified as expanded or contracted when called significant by both edgeR and NoisET, with noise models trained on biological replicates. edgeR calls used a false discovery rate-adjusted p below 0.01 and a log2 fold-change threshold of 1. As an exploratory analysis of dynamics, PCA with hierarchical clustering was applied to max-normalized trajectories of the 1000 most abundant clonotypes. Separately sequenced CD4+ and CD8+ repertoires were used to assign a CD4 or CD8 phenotype to each responding clone. TCRdb took the public reads, trimmed them with fastp at Q25, ran MiXCR for clone calling and kept in-frame beta chains. Rows are combined by CDR3 protein, so each entry shows the most common genes and DNA. These V and J calls are TCRdb output, not the study's own analysis. The table for this sample lists fewer than 450,000 distinct CDR3 sequences; about 24% of them were counted only once. Jointly, the top ten make up around 8.1% of the sample.

Sequences SEHNR (CDR1) and FQNEAQ (CDR2) are obtained from the germline V gene (reference sequence). V and J lose 0 bases and 5 bases, and a span of 17 bases separates them. The CDR3, from cysteine to phenylalanine, totals 16 residues. Just the 48-base CDR3 DNA is kept, in frame starting at base 1. Recombination connected TRBV7-9 to TRBJ2-7; the D gene is possibly TRBD1 or TRBD2, each agreeing over 7 bases. The TCR comes from an adult woman who had mild COVID-19 (a few samples of this study predate the infection). The sample titles of this study are shuffled in the database, so cell type and time point are left out; the donor was told from shared clones. Sequencing was done on a sample of PBMCs or a T cell subset sorted from them (not recorded which). In nucleotide form, the sequence is TGTGCCAGCAGCTTAGCGCAGGGGGGGGCAGGAAACGAGCAGTACTTC. Its protein product is CASSLAQGGAGNEQYF.